This T cell receptor beta chain was documented in a study of blood T cell repertoires in COVID-19 (dated by TCRdb to 2018 to 2020). Regarding the study in general: The collaborator samples originated in the United States, Italy and Spain and spanned the acute and convalescent phases of COVID-19. The samples were drawn from the first 160 participants of the ongoing ImmuneRACE study and from 1,254 subjects provided by 6 global collaborators. HLA class I and class II types, where available, came from metadata supplied by the sample provider rather than from assay-based typing. Nearly every sample came with metadata listing a de-identified subject ID, COVID-19 status, age in years and sex. A freely available public database, intended as a resource for researchers studying the immune response to SARS-CoV-2, is where the repertoires were released. The dataset comprised deeply sampled blood TCRbeta repertoires from subjects exposed to, actively infected with, or recovered from COVID-19. The prospective study material was composed of cDNA or gDNA derived from T cells, B-cell-depleted T cells, or PBMCs.

TCRbeta CDR3 regions were amplified from genomic DNA using the immunoSEQ Assay, a bias-controlled multiplex PCR. From the authors' description of their analysis: The number of nucleated cells in each sample was estimated from the amplification of reference gene primers within the assay. To quantify the absolute abundance of each unique TCRbeta CDR3 rearrangement, sequence reads were collapsed and filtered. For each sample, productive Simpson clonality was calculated as the square root of Simpson's diversity index across productive rearrangements. The source is immuneACCESS, and TCRdb retained only in-frame sequences with V and J called. Part of the clones is not carried over; for the studies checked, unresolved V genes explain less than half of this, and the remainder is unexplained. Clone size and V and J calls were adopted from that table, with D and trimming inferred from the DNA. Within this sample are about 51,000 clones, with under 95% of them counted one time only. The ten largest account for 3.1% of the sample.

In regard to this clone: The specificity of this receptor is unknown. No much larger clonotype is one base removed from it; base qualities were not supplied.

Paper-wide results and their limitations: Clinical and demographic metadata were provided uncurated, with the amount varying by source and participant.

The collaborating institutions used their own protocols to collect whole blood in K2EDTA tubes. For TCRbeta analysis, collaborators shipped samples as frozen whole blood, isolated PBMCs, or DNA extracted from either of those sample types. CDR1 is given as SGHTS and CDR2 as YDEGEE, both from the germline V gene. The CDR3 has 16 amino acids, counting the end cysteine and phenylalanine. Here the CDR3 DNA is all that survives: 48 bases in frame from base 1. V and J are trimmed by 3 bases and 4 bases, and the gene matches miss 10 bases of the junction. The receptor's source is a man between 50 and 59 years old with acute or convalescent COVID-19. Sequenced input: peripheral blood. This chain is built from TRBV5-8 and TRBJ1-5, with 7 bases in between that match TRBD1. CDR3 loop: CASSWDSGFGNQPQHF. The sequenced DNA: TGTGCCAGCAGCTGGGACAGCGGTTTTGGTAATCAGCCCCAGCATTTT.